This is a list of T cell receptor beta chains from one sample in a study of shared clonotypes between healthy human individuals. Clones were read by immunoSEQ multiplex PCR, and TCRdb kept only the in-frame ones, dropping some. The table records approximately 2.1 million clones, approximately 93% of them present only once. Sample: naive CD4+ T cells from PBMCs. The receptors come from a man aged 18 to 30 in good health. Some clones in this sample may be carry-over from other donors' samples. The CDR3 runs from the conserved cysteine through the conserved F or W. Fields, in order: CDR3 DNA, CDR3 protein, D gene, J gene, V gene. The D gene is left open where the match is weak.

DNA: TGTGCCAGTAGTATCGTGAACACTGAAGCTTTCTTT
CDR3: CASSIVNTEAFF
D: -
J: TRBJ1-1
V: TRBV19

DNA: TGTGCCAGCAGCCTGGGACAGCCCTACGAGCAGTACTTC
CDR3: CASSLGQPYEQYF
D: TRBD1
J: TRBJ2-7
V: TRBV7-9

DNA: TGCGCCAGCAGCCAAGATCGCGACCTCAATGAGCAGTTCTTC
CDR3: CASSQDRDLNEQFF
D: -
J: TRBJ2-1
V: TRBV4-1

DNA: TGTGCCAGCAGTTTCCCGGGACAGGGTGGCTACACCTTC
CDR3: CASSFPGQGGYTF
D: TRBD1
J: TRBJ1-2
V: TRBV28

DNA: TGTGCCAGCAGCTTAAAGGTCGGACTAGCGGGGAATGAGCAGTTCTTC
CDR3: CASSLKVGLAGNEQFF
D: TRBD2
J: TRBJ2-1
V: TRBV7-6

DNA: TGTGCCAGATCGGGACTAGTGGGCGATACGCAGTATTTT
CDR3: CARSGLVGDTQYF
D: TRBD2
J: TRBJ2-3
V: TRBV30

DNA: TGCGCCAGCAGCCAAGACGACGCAGGTTTAATTCAGTACTTC
CDR3: CASSQDDAGLIQYF
D: -
J: TRBJ2-4
V: TRBV4-1

DNA: TGCGCCAGCAGCTGGACTAGCGGGAGCAATGAGCAGTTCTTC
CDR3: CASSWTSGSNEQFF
D: TRBD2
J: TRBJ2-1
V: TRBV5-1

DNA: TGTGCCAGCAGCTTGAGGGATGGCTACACCTTC
CDR3: CASSLRDGYTF
D: -
J: TRBJ1-2
V: TRBV5-6

DNA: TGTGCCAGCAGTTTTTTTCGACAGGGGCGATCCTCCTACGAGCAGTACTTC
CDR3: CASSFFRQGRSSYEQYF
D: TRBD1
J: TRBJ2-7
V: TRBV27

DNA: TGTGCCAGCAGTAGAAGACGTAGCTACGAGCAGTACTTC
CDR3: CASSRRRSYEQYF
D: -
J: TRBJ2-7
V: TRBV13

DNA: TGCGCCAGCAACCAGGGCCAGGGGACTGAAGCTTTCTTT
CDR3: CASNQGQGTEAFF
D: -
J: TRBJ1-1
V: TRBV5-1

DNA: TGTGCCAGCAGCTTAATTCGCACGGGGGGTGGCGAGCAGTACTTC
CDR3: CASSLIRTGGGEQYF
D: TRBD2
J: TRBJ2-7
V: TRBV7-3

DNA: TGTGCCAGCAGCTTGGAGAGCGGAGCTAGGGAGCAGTACTTC
CDR3: CASSLESGAREQYF
D: -
J: TRBJ2-7
V: TRBV11-3

DNA: TGTGCCAGCAGCTCTCGACAGGGGACCTACGAGCAGTACTTC
CDR3: CASSSRQGTYEQYF
D: TRBD1
J: TRBJ2-7
V: TRBV5-6

DNA: TGTGCCAGCAGTGAGGTCAATAGCAATCAGCCCCAGCATTTT
CDR3: CASSEVNSNQPQHF
D: -
J: TRBJ1-5
V: TRBV6-1

DNA: TGTGCCAGCAGCCCAAGGGCTAGCGGGAGGGGCCCGGCGAGTGAGCAGTTCTTC
CDR3: CASSPRASGRGPASEQFF
D: TRBD2
J: TRBJ2-1
V: TRBV7-2

DNA: TGTGCCAGCAGCGCTGGGACTAGCGGTTACAATGAGCAGTTCTTC
CDR3: CASSAGTSGYNEQFF
D: TRBD2
J: TRBJ2-1
V: TRBV7-3

DNA: TGTGCCAGCTCACCCGACGGTCTTGGGACTGAAGCTTTCTTT
CDR3: CASSPDGLGTEAFF
D: -
J: TRBJ1-1
V: TRBV18

DNA: TGTGCCAGCAGCTTAAATTCCGGAACCCAGCCCCAGCATTTT
CDR3: CASSLNSGTQPQHF
D: -
J: TRBJ1-5
V: TRBV7-3

DNA: TGTGCCAGCAGCTTAGCTGCGGCGGGGGTATACGAGCAGTACTTC
CDR3: CASSLAAAGVYEQYF
D: TRBD2
J: TRBJ2-7
V: TRBV7-2

DNA: TGTGCCAGCAGCCAAGTCAGGACTAGCGGGGCTACTGCTCCTAGCACAGATACGCAGTATTTT
CDR3: CASSQVRTSGATAPSTDTQYF
D: TRBD2
J: TRBJ2-3
V: TRBV7-3

DNA: TGTGCCAGCGGGAGGGACAGGCTAAATGAGCAGTTCTTC
CDR3: CASGRDRLNEQFF
D: -
J: TRBJ2-1
V: TRBV7-9

DNA: TGTGCCAGCAGTTACCGGCTAAGCCAAGAGACCCAGTACTTC
CDR3: CASSYRLSQETQYF
D: -
J: TRBJ2-5
V: TRBV6-5

DNA: TGTGCCAGCAGCTTAGATGGACAGGGGCGGTCTGAAGCTTTCTTT
CDR3: CASSLDGQGRSEAFF
D: TRBD1
J: TRBJ1-1
V: TRBV7-9

DNA: TGTGCCAGCAGCTTAGCTACGTACAGGGACAACTACGAGCAGTACTTC
CDR3: CASSLATYRDNYEQYF
D: -
J: TRBJ2-7
V: TRBV7-8

DNA: TGTGCCTGGAGTGCGGACAGGGGACAAGTTCAGTACTTC
CDR3: CAWSADRGQVQYF
D: TRBD1
J: TRBJ2-4
V: TRBV30